This T cell receptor (beta chain) was obtained from a study of T cell repertoires in aging, cancer and after chemotherapy. Study-level information: Donor ages fell into six groups from 30 or younger up to 70 or older.

Rearranged V-D-J TRB sequences were amplified with a mixed TRB-A/B primer pool. TCRdb fed the multiplex PCR reads into MiXCR, producing one record per CDR3 protein. The sample lists around 5,800 distinct CDR3 sequences, roughly 30% occurring once. Notes on the study in general: Immunological memory after chemotherapy cannot be judged from the repertoire data. Compared with age-matched healthy donors, untreated hematological or solid cancer patients showed higher blood TCR clonality. Median generation probability rose over the chemotherapy interval in each cancer cohort, suggesting rebound thymic output.

TCR beta rearrangements were amplified from peripheral blood genomic DNA. This clonotype was counted only a few times. Its antigen is not known. V shed 4 bases and J 5 bases; nucleotides not matched to a gene: 7. Per the germline V gene, CDR1 is MNHEY and CDR2 is SVGEGT. CDR3 length: 15 amino acids. Input material: blood. The origin of this receptor is a human donor in good health. The genes are TRBV6-2 or TRBV6-3 and TRBJ2-7; 11 bases agree with TRBD1. CDR3 sequence (DNA): TGTGCCAGCAGTTCCCGAAGGACAGGGGGCCACGAGCAGTACTTC. It encodes CASSSRRTGGHEQYF.